The present T cell receptor (beta chain) was sequenced within a study of blood T cell repertoires in COVID-19. About the research overall: Italy, Spain and the United States were the sources of the convalescent and acute COVID-19 samples. In each case, the material was cDNA or gDNA derived from T cells, B-cell-depleted T cells, or PBMCs.

While infection was still active, Seattle patients were enrolled and then followed longitudinally. A word on this clone: Other DNA sequences within the sample encode an identical CDR3.

In the original analysis: Counts of nucleated cells, estimated from reference gene primer amplification, were obtained. The assay was immunoSEQ multiplex PCR, and TCRdb's table has in-frame clones only and misses some. Clone size and V and J calls were adopted from that table, with D and trimming inferred from the DNA. Of some 400,000 clones listed, more than 75% were seen once; the top ten hold over 9.5%. Germline CDR1 reads SGHNT; CDR2 reads YYREEE (reference sequence). The CDR3 runs to 15 residues. After removal of 0 bases from V and 4 bases from J, the junction contained 6 bases not matched to a gene.

The chain combines TRBV5-4 with TRBJ2-7, with 8 bases that match TRBD2. Input material: peripheral blood. The receptor was derived from a woman in her thirties with COVID-19, enrolled during active disease. The CDR3 here is CASSLGLAGLYEQYF. As DNA, the CDR3 is TGTGCCAGCAGCTTGGGGCTAGCGGGCCTTTACGAGCAGTACTTC.